This T cell receptor (beta chain) comes out of a study of T cells in Graves' hyperthyroidism and ophthalmopathy. Study overall: Specimen type is peripheral blood, collected at initial diagnosis prior to any treatment. Study-wide results and caveats: Peripheral blood also featured most of the thyroid clonotypes expanded above 0.001.

CDR3 length equals 19 residues. Trimming removed 0 bases from V and 7 bases from J; junction bases left unmatched: 21. Germline V lookup: CDR1 SGDLS, CDR2 YYNGEE. Every diagnosis used clinical symptoms, serum thyroxine and TRAb, thyroid ultrasound and orbital computed tomography. Amplification targeted TCR beta CDR3 regions from RNA transcripts. First-round RT-PCR of the TCR CDR3 relied on the HTBI primer set. MiXCR, run by TCRdb on the multiplex PCR reads, gives a single entry per CDR3 protein. The sample yields around 700,000 distinct CDR3 sequences, 30% to 40% seen once. At least ten counts were recorded for this clonotype. Its antigen is unknown. A read error may explain this, as a much larger clone is one base away.

The rearrangement links TRBV9 to TRBJ2-7; TRBD2 agrees at 8 bases. The sample taken for sequencing was blood. This TCR derives from a woman aged 40 to 50 with Graves' hyperthyroidism. This CDR3 reads CASSVEGTGGPSHYNEQYF. In DNA form, the CDR3 reads TGTGCCAGCAGCGTAGAGGGGACGGGGGGGCCAAGTCATTACAATGAGCAGTACTTC.